This T cell receptor (beta chain) was sequenced for a study of blood T cell repertoires in COVID-19. Study at large: Sites across the United States, Italy and Spain contributed samples from acute and convalescent COVID-19. Nucleic acid was either cDNA or gDNA, and it came from T cells, B-cell-depleted T cells, or PBMCs.

Seattle-derived patients entered the study during active infection and were followed longitudinally. This table comes from immunoSEQ multiplex PCR, and its TCRdb copy is limited to in-frame clones, with some not included. The sample holds around 180,000 clones, 85% to 90% seen once. Sequencing used peripheral blood. The source is a person in their 70s with COVID-19, enrolled during active disease.

The CDR3 here is CASSIRQGASSSTEAFF. Written as DNA, the CDR3 is TGTGCCAGTAGTATACGGCAGGGGGCGAGTAGTAGCACTGAAGCTTTCTTT. J is TRBJ1-1 and V is TRBV19, with 8 bases identical to TRBD1. The V and J ends lost 2 bases and 4 bases, in that order; junction bases with no gene match: 12. Germline V gives CDR1 LNHDA, CDR2 SQIVND (reference sequence). CDR3 size: 17 residues.